Presented here are 2 T cell receptor beta chains from one specimen sequenced in a study of blood T cell repertoires in COVID-19. Repertoires were generated with immunoSEQ multiplex PCR, while TCRdb's copy carries only in-frame clones and drops some. Here the sample spans around 400,000 clones, around 83% being singletons. Input material: PBMCs or T cells enriched from blood (not recorded which). The receptor source for this set is a woman aged 45 to 65 who had recovered from COVID-19.

This chain joins TRBV21-1 and TRBJ1-2; TRBD1, the D gene given by the table, was not confirmed from the DNA. TRBV21-1 is labeled a pseudogene. This CDR3 has 17 amino acids. Here the CDR3 reads CASSKKTGPLNYYGYTF. DNA of the CDR3: TGTGCCAGCAGCAAAAAGACAGGGCCCCTGAATTACTATGGCTACACCTTC.

This rearrangement joins TRBV11-2 to TRBJ2-2; tentative D call: TRBD2 (7 bases). This CDR3 is built from 18 residues. Per germline, CDR1 SGHAT and CDR2 FQNNGV. V was pared by 1 base and J by 5 bases, with 20 bases between. The CDR3 protein is CASSLARWGAGETGELFF. CDR3 bases: TGTGCCAGCAGCTTAGCCCGATGGGGGGCGGGGGAGACCGGGGAGCTGTTTTTT. The variable domain in full, with the rest retrieved from reference TRBV11-2 and TRBJ2-2, is EAGVAQSPRYKIIEKRQSVAFWCNPISGHATLYWYQQILGQGPKLLIQFQNNGVVDDSQLPKDRFSAERLKGVDSTLKIQPAKLEDSAVYLCASSLARWGAGETGELFFGEGSRLTVL.